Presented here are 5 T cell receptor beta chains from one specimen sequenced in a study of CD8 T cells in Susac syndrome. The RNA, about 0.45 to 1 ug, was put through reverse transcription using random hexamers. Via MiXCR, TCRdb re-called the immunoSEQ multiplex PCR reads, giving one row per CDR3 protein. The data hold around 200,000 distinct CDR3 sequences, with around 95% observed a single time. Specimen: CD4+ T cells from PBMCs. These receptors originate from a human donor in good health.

The CDR3 loop is CASSSLAGYTYEQYF. The CDR3 DNA follows: TGTGCCAGCAGTTCACTAGCGGGGTACACCTACGAGCAGTACTTC. The gene calls are TRBV27 and TRBJ2-7; 10 bases map to TRBD2. Unmatched junction bases numbered 5, after V lost 4 bases and J lost 2 bases. The CDR3 has 15 amino acids. Per germline, CDR1 MNHEY and CDR2 SMNVEV (reference sequence).

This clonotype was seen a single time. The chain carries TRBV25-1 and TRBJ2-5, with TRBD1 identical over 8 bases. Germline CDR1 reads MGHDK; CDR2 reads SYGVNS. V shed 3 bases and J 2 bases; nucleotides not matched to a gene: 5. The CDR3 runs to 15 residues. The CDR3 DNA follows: TGTGCCAGCAGTGATGCAGGGGGCCAACAAGAGACCCAGTACTTC. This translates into CASSDAGGQQETQYF.

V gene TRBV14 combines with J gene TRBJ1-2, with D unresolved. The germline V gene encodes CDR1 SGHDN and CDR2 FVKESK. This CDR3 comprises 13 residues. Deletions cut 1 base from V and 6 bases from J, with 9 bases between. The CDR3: CASSQAGDHGYTF. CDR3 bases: TGTGCCAGCAGCCAAGCTGGGGATCATGGCTACACCTTC. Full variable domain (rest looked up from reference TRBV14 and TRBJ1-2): EAGVTQFPSHSVIEKGQTVTLRCDPISGHDNLYWYRRVMGKEIKFLLHFVKESKQDESGMPNNRFLAERTGGTYSTLKVQPAELEDSGVYFCASSQAGDHGYTFGSGTRLTVV.

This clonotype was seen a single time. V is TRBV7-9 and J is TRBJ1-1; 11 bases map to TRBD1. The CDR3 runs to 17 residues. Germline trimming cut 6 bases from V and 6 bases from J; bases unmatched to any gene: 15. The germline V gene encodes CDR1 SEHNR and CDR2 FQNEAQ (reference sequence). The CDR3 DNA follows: TGTGCCAGCAGGGCAGGGACAGGGGGACTGTCCGGGTCTGAAGCTTTCTTT. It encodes CASRAGTGGLSGSEAFF.

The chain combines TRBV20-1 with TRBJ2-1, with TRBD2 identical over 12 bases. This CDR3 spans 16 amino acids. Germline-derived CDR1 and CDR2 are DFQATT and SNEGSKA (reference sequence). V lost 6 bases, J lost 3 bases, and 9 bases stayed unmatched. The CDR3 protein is CSAIPLAGGHYNEQFF. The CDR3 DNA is TGCAGTGCCATACCCCTAGCGGGGGGGCACTACAATGAGCAGTTCTTC.